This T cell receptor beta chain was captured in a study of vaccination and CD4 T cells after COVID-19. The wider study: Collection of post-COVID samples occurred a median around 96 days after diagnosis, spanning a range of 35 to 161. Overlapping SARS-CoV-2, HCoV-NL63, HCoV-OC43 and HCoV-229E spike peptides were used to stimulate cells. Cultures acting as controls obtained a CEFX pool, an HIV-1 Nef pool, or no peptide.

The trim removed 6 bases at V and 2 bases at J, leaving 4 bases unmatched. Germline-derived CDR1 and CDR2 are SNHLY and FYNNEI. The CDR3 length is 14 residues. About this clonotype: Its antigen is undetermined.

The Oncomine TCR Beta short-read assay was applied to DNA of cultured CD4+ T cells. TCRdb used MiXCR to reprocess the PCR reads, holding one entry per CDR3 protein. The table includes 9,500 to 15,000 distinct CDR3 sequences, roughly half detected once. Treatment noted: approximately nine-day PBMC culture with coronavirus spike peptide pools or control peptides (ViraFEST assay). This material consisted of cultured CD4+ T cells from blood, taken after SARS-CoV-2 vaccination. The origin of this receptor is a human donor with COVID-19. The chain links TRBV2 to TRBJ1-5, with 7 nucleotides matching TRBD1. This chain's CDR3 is CASRGQVGNQPQHF. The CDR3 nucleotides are TGTGCCAGCAGAGGACAGGTGGGCAATCAGCCCCAGCATTTT.